The 13 T cell receptor beta chains below all came from one sample that was sequenced in a study of response to subunit inactivated influenza vaccine (dated by TCRdb to 2016 to 2019). The library was produced with RT-PCR. Instrument used: Illumina HiSeq 2500. TCRdb reprocessing: public reads trimmed at Q25 with fastp, clones called with MiXCR, in-frame beta chains kept. Each record represents a unique CDR3 protein, reported with the most common genes and DNA among its rows. This sample has about 800,000 distinct CDR3 sequences in its table, and about 20% of those were observed once. 9.5% to 13% of the sample rests with the top ten. This sample comprised PBMCs from blood, obtained less than 6 days after vaccination. The receptors come from a man aged 50 to 60 who received an inactivated influenza vaccine. Donor details come from another sample of the same person, matched by shared clones.

This sequence joins TRBV2 and TRBJ1-3; D ambiguous. Germline CDR1 SNHLY, CDR2 FYNNEI. The CDR3 is 14 amino acids. V lost 7 bases and J lost 1, with 11 bases in between. This chain's CDR3 is CASTSTLSGNTIYF. CDR3 coding DNA: TGTGCCAGCACTTCTACCCTATCTGGAAACACCATATATTTT.

The chain employs TRBV20-1 and TRBJ2-1; TRBD1 agrees at 9 bases. Germline values: CDR1 DFQATT, CDR2 SNEGSKA (reference sequence). V gave up 6 bases and J gave up 2 bases; unmatched junction bases: 14. This CDR3 has 17 amino acids. The CDR3 coding sequence is TGCAGTGCCCAGATTACCACAGGGGGCGACCCCTACAATGAGCAGTTCTTC. This gives the protein CSAQITTGGDPYNEQFF.

The chain joins TRBV20-1 to TRBJ2-3, with a weak D call TRBD1 (5 bases). Germline CDR1 and CDR2: DFQATT and SNEGSKA (reference sequence). The length of the CDR3 is 14 residues. V lost 3 bases and J 0 bases, leaving 10 bases between the germline ends. The CDR3 loop reads CSASGADSTDTQYF. The CDR3 coding sequence is TGCAGTGCTAGTGGGGCGGATAGCACAGATACGCAGTATTTT.

This chain connects TRBV7-8 to TRBJ1-2, with D hard to call. V was shortened by 1 base and J by 1 base, with 13 bases between the two germline ends. Germline loops: CDR1 SGHVS, CDR2 FQNEAQ. This CDR3 has 16 amino acids. The CDR3 region is CASSLEVAANNYGYTF. The CDR3 DNA is TGTGCCAGCAGCTTAGAGGTGGCAGCAAATAACTATGGCTACACCTTC.

The rearrangement uses TRBV6-2 or TRBV6-3 and TRBJ2-7, with 9 bases that match TRBD2. The CDR3 runs 15 residues. Germline-derived CDR1 and CDR2 are MNHEY and SVGEGT. J was trimmed by 3 bases and V by 4 bases; bases with no gene match: 7. In DNA, the CDR3 is TGTGCCAGCAGTTTACTTAGCGGGAGTATCTACGAGCAGTACTTC. This sequence encodes CASSLLSGSIYEQYF.

A few counts support this clonotype. The gene calls are TRBV7-9 and TRBJ1-1, with 9 positions matching TRBD1. The V and J ends lost 5 bases and 1 base, in that order; junction bases with no gene match: 5. Per germline, CDR1 SEHNR and CDR2 FQNEAQ (reference sequence). This CDR3 region has 15 residues. For the CDR3, the DNA is TGTGCCAGCAGCGCTATGACAGGGGGGAACACTGAAGCTTTCTTT. Encoded protein: CASSAMTGGNTEAFF.

The chain links TRBV4-3 to TRBJ1-2, with D perhaps TRBD1 (5 bases). There are 15 residues in the CDR3. From germline, CDR1 is LGHNA and CDR2 YSLEER. V lost 1 base and J lost 2, with 11 bases in between. The CDR3 region is CASSQGAGPNYGYTF. In DNA, the CDR3 is TGCGCCAGCAGCCAAGGCGCGGGGCCCAACTATGGCTACACCTTC.

This clonotype was seen only a few times. The V and J genes are TRBV10-3 and TRBJ2-2; D is tentatively TRBD1 or TRBD2 (5 bases each). With 6 bases removed from V and 5 bases from J, the gap between germline ends came to 16 bases. The CDR3 has 15 residues. Germline V gives CDR1 ENHRY, CDR2 SYGVKD. The chain's CDR3 is CAISERGVVTGELFF. Here the CDR3 DNA reads TGTGCCATCAGCGAGAGAGGGGTGGTGACCGGGGAGCTGTTTTTT.

The chain combines TRBV20-1 with TRBJ2-3; D is ambiguous. Germline loops: CDR1 DFQATT, CDR2 SNEGSKA (reference sequence). The V gene lost 5 bases and the J gene lost 4 bases, with 7 bases spanning the gap. The CDR3 is 11 amino acids. CDR3: CSAYKADTQYF. CDR3 in DNA: TGCAGTGCTTATAAGGCAGATACGCAGTATTTT.

This chain connects TRBV15 to TRBJ1-6; TRBD1 matches 9 bases. Germline-derived CDR1 and CDR2 are LNHNV and YYDKDF (reference sequence). CDR3 length: 15 amino acids. The ends lost 3 bases at V and 7 bases at J; junction bases unmatched: 4. CDR3 in amino acids: CATSRRDRVNSPLHF. The CDR3 DNA reads TGTGCCACCAGCAGGAGGGACAGGGTGAATTCACCCCTCCACTTT.

This clonotype was seen a handful of times. This sequence joins TRBV5-1 and TRBJ2-2, with 10 positions matching TRBD2. V lost 1 base and J lost 6; bases outside the gene matches: 12. This CDR3 has 18 amino acids. CDR1 is SGHRS and CDR2 is YFSETQ in the germline V gene. The CDR3 coding sequence is TGCGCCAGCAGCTTGCAAGGACTAGCGGTCCGAGGGGCCGGGGAGCTGTTTTTT. It specifies CASSLQGLAVRGAGELFF.

J is TRBJ2-2 and V is TRBV29-1; 7 bases are a match to TRBD1. J lost 1 base, V lost 7 bases, and 6 bases had no gene match. CDR1 and CDR2 from the germline V gene are SQVTM and ANQGSEA. CDR3 size: 14 residues. Written as DNA, the CDR3 is TGCAGCGCTCACAGGGGCGAGAACACCGGGGAGCTGTTTTTT. Translation: CSAHRGENTGELFF.

There are a few counts of this clonotype. This chain uses TRBV5-1 with TRBJ2-2; TRBD1 might be the D (6 bases). Deletions cut 4 bases from V and 4 bases from J, with 11 bases between. Germline CDR1 SGHRS, CDR2 YFSETQ. The CDR3 is made up of 14 amino acids. In DNA form, the CDR3 reads TGCGCCAGCAGCGGCAGGGGTATCACCGGGGAGCTGTTTTTT. Translation: CASSGRGITGELFF.